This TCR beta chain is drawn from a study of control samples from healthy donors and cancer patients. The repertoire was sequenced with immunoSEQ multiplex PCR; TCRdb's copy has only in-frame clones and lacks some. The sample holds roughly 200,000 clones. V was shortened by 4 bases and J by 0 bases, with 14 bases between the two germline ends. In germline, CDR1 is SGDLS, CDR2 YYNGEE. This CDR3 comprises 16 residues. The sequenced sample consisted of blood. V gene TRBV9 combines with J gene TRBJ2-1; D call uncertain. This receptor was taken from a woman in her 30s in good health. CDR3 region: CASSRSLAASYNEQFF. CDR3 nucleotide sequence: TGTGCCAGCAGCCGCAGCTTGGCGGCCTCCTACAATGAGCAGTTCTTC.